Listed below are T cell receptor beta chains from one sample, sequenced in a study of CD8 T cells in ankylosing spondylitis. In TCRdb, the 5' RACE reads were re-called with MiXCR into one record per CDR3 protein. The sample has approximately 250,000 distinct CDR3 sequences, roughly a quarter seen once. The specimen was blood, either unsorted or a sorted T cell fraction (not recorded which). The receptor source for this set is a male donor with ankylosing spondylitis or in good health (not recorded which). Both conserved end residues are part of each CDR3. The D gene is left open where the match is weak. For some rows the clone size is stated as once, few or many, or as a class when expanded; others skip it.

many,NA,TRBV20-1,TRBJ2-3,TGCAGTGCTGACGACATTTTGGGGGATTACACAGATACGCAGTATTTT,CSADDILGDYTDTQYF
many,TRBD2,TRBV6-5,TRBJ2-7,TGTGCCAGCAGTTACTGGAGCGGGGGTGGGTACGAGCAGTACTTC,CASSYWSGGGYEQYF
NA,NA,TRBV2,TRBJ2-5,TGTGCCAGCAAACTCACCCGGCAAGAGACCCAGTACTTC,CASKLTRQETQYF
many,NA,TRBV27,TRBJ2-5,TGTGCCAGCAGTACGAATGCGGGTGGCGGAACCCAGTACTTC,CASSTNAGGGTQYF
many,NA,TRBV6-5,TRBJ2-3,TGTGCCAGCAGTTACTCTGGGGCTCAGGGCACAGATACGCAGTATTTT,CASSYSGAQGTDTQYF
few,NA,TRBV20-1,TRBJ1-1,TGCAGTGCTAGAGCGGCGAGGGGGGTCACTGAAGCTTTCTTT,CSARAARGVTEAFF
few,NA,TRBV29-1,TRBJ2-5,TGCAGCGTTGCCCGGGGGGCCCAATCTTGGACCCAGTACTTC,CSVARGAQSWTQYF
few,NA,TRBV20-1,TRBJ2-5,TGCAGTGCTAGAGGGGGCACAGGGGAGACCCAGTACTTC,CSARGGTGETQYF
many,NA,TRBV20-1,TRBJ1-6,TGCAGTGCTAGAGAGGGCAGATATTCACCCCTCCACTTT,CSAREGRYSPLHF
NA,TRBD2,TRBV29-1,TRBJ2-5,TGCAGCGCCGGAACCGCGGGGGGGGTGAAGACCCAGTACTTC,CSAGTAGGVKTQYF
NA,NA,TRBV5-1,TRBJ2-5,TGCGCCAGCAGCTTGGCGGGATTCGAGACCCAGTACTTC,CASSLAGFETQYF
few,NA,TRBV12-3/TRBV12-4,TRBJ2-1,TGTGCCAGCTCCTTTACCCCGTCCAATGAGCAGTTCTTC,CASSFTPSNEQFF
many,TRBD1,TRBV28,TRBJ2-7,TGTGCCAGCAGCGGGACAGGGGGAAACTACGAGCAGTACTTC,CASSGTGGNYEQYF
few,TRBD1,TRBV28,TRBJ1-2,TGTGCCAGCAGTGGGGGACAGCGTCACTATGGCTACACCTTC,CASSGGQRHYGYTF
few,NA,TRBV14,TRBJ2-6,TGTGCCAGCAGCCAACGGTTTAATCTCTCTGGGGCCAACGTCCTGACTTTC,CASSQRFNLSGANVLTF
few,TRBD1,TRBV29-1,TRBJ2-7,TGCAGCGTTATTACCGGGACAGGCTACGAGCAGTACTTC,CSVITGTGYEQYF
many,NA,TRBV20-1,TRBJ2-3,TGCAGTGCTTTCGGAGGGCTAGGGGTTAGGGATACGCAGTATTTT,CSAFGGLGVRDTQYF
NA,TRBD2,TRBV29-1,TRBJ2-1,TGCAGCGTTGTTGGGACTAGCGGGTGGAATGAGCAGTTCTTC,CSVVGTSGWNEQFF
many,NA,TRBV10-3,TRBJ1-2,TGTGCCATCACCCCCGTTATAGCTAACTATGGCTACACCTTC,CAITPVIANYGYTF
few,TRBD1,TRBV12-3/TRBV12-4,TRBJ2-1,TGTGCCAGCAGTTTCCTACAGGGGGCAAATAGGTACAATGAGCAGTTCTTC,CASSFLQGANRYNEQFF
NA,NA,TRBV11-2,TRBJ2-7,TGTGCCAGCAGCGAATTCTACAGGGTCAGAAGGTACGAGCAGTACTTC,CASSEFYRVRRYEQYF
many,NA,TRBV7-3,TRBJ2-1,TGTGCCAGCAGCTTACCGCACAGGCCATACAATGAGCAGTTCTTC,CASSLPHRPYNEQFF
many,NA,TRBV20-1,TRBJ2-3,TGCAGTGCTAGGAACCAAGACCCTAGGGCTCCAGATACGCAGTATTTT,CSARNQDPRAPDTQYF
NA,NA,TRBV24-1,TRBJ2-7,TGTGCCACCAGTGATTTGCGGGCAGAAACCTACGAGCAGTACTTC,CATSDLRAETYEQYF
NA,NA,TRBV6-1,TRBJ1-6,TGTGCCAGCAGGGGGACTCTCTGGGGTAATTCACCCCTCCACTTT,CASRGTLWGNSPLHF
many,TRBD1,TRBV5-1,TRBJ1-5,TGCGCCAGCAGCCCGGAACCAGGGACAGCAAATCAGCCCCAGCATTTT,CASSPEPGTANQPQHF
few,NA,TRBV20-1,TRBJ2-5,TGCAGTGCTCCAGGACCTTACCAAGAGACCCAGTACTTC,CSAPGPYQETQYF
many,NA,TRBV29-1,TRBJ2-5,TGCAGCGTTAAGAGGAACAGGGCCCAAGAGACCCAGTACTTC,CSVKRNRAQETQYF
NA,TRBD2,TRBV29-1,TRBJ2-7,TGCAGCGTTGAAAATGTAGCGGGGGGCCCCTACGAGCAGTACTTC,CSVENVAGGPYEQYF
many,NA,TRBV20-1,TRBJ2-5,TGCAGTGCTGGTAATCAAGAGACCCAGTACTTC,CSAGNQETQYF
NA,NA,TRBV6-5,TRBJ2-5,TGTGCCAGCAGGGCGGGAGAGACCCAGTACTTC,CASRAGETQYF
NA,NA,TRBV20-1,TRBJ1-1,TGCAGTGCTACCCCCGACGGAGTAAGGACTGAAGCTTTCTTT,CSATPDGVRTEAFF
NA,NA,TRBV2,TRBJ2-4,TGTGCCAGCAGCCCTAGCGGAACAGGGGGAAACATTCAGTACTTC,CASSPSGTGGNIQYF
many,NA,TRBV15,TRBJ2-4,TGTGCCACCAGCAGAGATCGATACGGGGACCTAGCCAAAAACATTCAGTACTTC,CATSRDRYGDLAKNIQYF
NA,NA,TRBV20-1,TRBJ2-1,TGCAGTGCTAGCGGGGGATCGGCCTACAATGAGCAGTTCTTC,CSASGGSAYNEQFF
few,NA,TRBV18,TRBJ1-1,TGTGCCAGCTCACCCCGGGACGGGAACACTGAAGCTTTCTTT,CASSPRDGNTEAFF
many,NA,TRBV5-6,TRBJ2-3,TGTGCCAGCAGCTTGGGGACTTTAATCCGCACAGATACGCAGTATTTT,CASSLGTLIRTDTQYF
few,TRBD2,TRBV15,TRBJ2-1,TGTGCCACCAGCAGGGGGGTCGTCGGGGGGGCCAATGAGCAGTTCTTC,CATSRGVVGGANEQFF
NA,NA,TRBV11-2,TRBJ2-6,TGTGCCAGCAGCTCCCGAGGGGGATTTAAGCACTCTGGGGCCAACGTCCTGACTTTC,CASSSRGGFKHSGANVLTF
NA,TRBD1,TRBV9,TRBJ2-5,TGTGCCAGCAGCGTAGGGGAGGGACAGGGGATCTGGGAGACCCAGTACTTC,CASSVGEGQGIWETQYF
NA,TRBD1,TRBV20-1,TRBJ1-2,TGCAGTGCTCGGTCGGGGACAGGGGAAAACTATGGCTACACCTTC,CSARSGTGENYGYTF
few,NA,TRBV20-1,TRBJ1-1,TGCAGTGCTAGAGATCGGTCCCTCCACACTGAAGCTTTCTTT,CSARDRSLHTEAFF
NA,NA,TRBV12-3/TRBV12-4,TRBJ2-7,TGTGCCAGCAGTTTTGGGGCCTTAAGCTCCTACGAGCAGTACTTC,CASSFGALSSYEQYF
many,NA,TRBV20-1,TRBJ1-4,TGCAGTGCTGATAGGGATGGTAATGAAAAACTGTTTTTT,CSADRDGNEKLFF
many,NA,TRBV2,TRBJ2-5,TGTGCCAGCAGTGAAGCGCCACAGAAAGAGACCCAGTACTTC,CASSEAPQKETQYF
NA,NA,TRBV20-1,TRBJ2-2,TGCAGTGCAAGGACAGAATGGGGAAACCTGTTTTTT,CSARTEWGNLFF
NA,NA,TRBV29-1,TRBJ2-3,TGCAGCGTTGAGGGGGCAGGGCGCCCCACAGATACGCAGTATTTT,CSVEGAGRPTDTQYF
NA,NA,TRBV2,TRBJ2-2,TGTGCCAGCAGCGCCAGGGTCGGAGGGGCGGTGAACACCGGGGAGCTGTTTTTT,CASSARVGGAVNTGELFF
many,TRBD2,TRBV6-1,TRBJ2-1,TGTGCCAGCAGAAGCGGGGGGAGCTCCTACAATGAGCAGTTCTTC,CASRSGGSSYNEQFF
many,NA,TRBV12-3/TRBV12-4,TRBJ2-5,TGTGCCAGCAGTTTAGCCCCACAGGTAGGGCTTAGAGAGACCCAGTACTTC,CASSLAPQVGLRETQYF
NA,NA,TRBV20-1,TRBJ1-5,TGCAGTGCCCAGAGGGCAGGGTTGGACCAGCCCCAGCATTTT,CSAQRAGLDQPQHF
many,TRBD2,TRBV12-3/TRBV12-4,TRBJ2-7,TGTGCCAGCAGTTGGACTAGCGGGGTCTACGAGCAGTACTTC,CASSWTSGVYEQYF
few,NA,TRBV6-1,TRBJ2-3,TGTGCCAGCAGTGAGGACGCTAGCACAGATACGCAGTATTTT,CASSEDASTDTQYF
NA,NA,TRBV15,TRBJ2-5,TGTGCCACCAGCAGAGACGGACAGTGGCCAGGGGAGACCCAGTACTTC,CATSRDGQWPGETQYF
NA,NA,TRBV20-1,TRBJ2-1,TGCAGTGCTAGAGATATGCGAAGTCGGAATGAGCAGTTCTTC,CSARDMRSRNEQFF